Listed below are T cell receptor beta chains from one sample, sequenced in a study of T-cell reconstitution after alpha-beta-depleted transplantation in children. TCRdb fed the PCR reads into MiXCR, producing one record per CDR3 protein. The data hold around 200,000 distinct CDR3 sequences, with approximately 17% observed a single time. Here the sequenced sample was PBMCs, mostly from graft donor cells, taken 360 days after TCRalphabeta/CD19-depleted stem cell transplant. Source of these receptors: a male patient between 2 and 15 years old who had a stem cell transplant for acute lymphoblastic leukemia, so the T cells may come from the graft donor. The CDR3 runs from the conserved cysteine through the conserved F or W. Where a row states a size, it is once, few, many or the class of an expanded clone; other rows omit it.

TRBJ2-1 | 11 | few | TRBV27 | CASSGTSGRFF
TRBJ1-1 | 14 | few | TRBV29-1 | CSVETTWGNTEAFF
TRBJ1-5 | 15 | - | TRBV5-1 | CASSLAGTGNQPQHF
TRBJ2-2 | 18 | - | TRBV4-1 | CASSQESMGTPNTGELFF
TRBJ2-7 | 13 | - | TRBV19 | CASSIGETYEQYF
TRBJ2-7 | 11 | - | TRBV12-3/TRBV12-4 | CASSITYEQYF
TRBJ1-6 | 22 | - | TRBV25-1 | CASSEDFGTATRTSSYNSPLHF
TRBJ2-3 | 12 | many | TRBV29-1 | CSVEPGPDTQYF
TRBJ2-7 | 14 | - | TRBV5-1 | CASSLVQGPYEQYF
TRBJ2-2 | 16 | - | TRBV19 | CASRTPYSGDTGELFF
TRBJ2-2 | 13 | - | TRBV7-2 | CASSLAPPGELFF
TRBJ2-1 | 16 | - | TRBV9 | CASSVVGRGAINEQFF
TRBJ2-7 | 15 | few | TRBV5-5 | CASSTAPPVSYEQYF
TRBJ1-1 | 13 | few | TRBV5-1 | CASSAEGALDAFF
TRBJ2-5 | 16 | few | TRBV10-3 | CAISNPSATNQETQYF
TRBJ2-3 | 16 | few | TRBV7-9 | CASSGYVVSRADTQYF
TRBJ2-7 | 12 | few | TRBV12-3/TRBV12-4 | CASSPFRYEQYF
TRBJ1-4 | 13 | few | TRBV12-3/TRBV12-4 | CASSFQVPEKLFF
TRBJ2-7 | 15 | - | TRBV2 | CASSGMGSSSYEQYF
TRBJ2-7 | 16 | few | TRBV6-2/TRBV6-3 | CASSYSRHRKGYEQYF
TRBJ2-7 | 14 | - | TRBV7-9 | CAGERLTSSYEQYF
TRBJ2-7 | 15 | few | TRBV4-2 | CASSQDREWVYEQYF
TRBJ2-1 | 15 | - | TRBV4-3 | CASSRAGGPGNEQFF
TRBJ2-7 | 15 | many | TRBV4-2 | CASSQDVAGAGEQYF
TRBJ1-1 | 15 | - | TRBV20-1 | CSARPLKGEDTEAFF
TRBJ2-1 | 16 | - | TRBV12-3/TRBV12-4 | CASSLPGLAGGNEQFF
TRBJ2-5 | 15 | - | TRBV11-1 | CASSLTRWGQETQYF
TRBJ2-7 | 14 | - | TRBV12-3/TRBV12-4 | CASSLAAQSYEQYF
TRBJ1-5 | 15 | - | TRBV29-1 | CSVAVAGRGNQPQHF
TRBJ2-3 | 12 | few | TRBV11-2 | CASSLSENTQYF
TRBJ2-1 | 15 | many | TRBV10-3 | CAISPGEGSYNEQFF
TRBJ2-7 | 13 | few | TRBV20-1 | CSACRGGYYEQYF
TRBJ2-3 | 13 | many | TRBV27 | CASSVNRDDTQYF